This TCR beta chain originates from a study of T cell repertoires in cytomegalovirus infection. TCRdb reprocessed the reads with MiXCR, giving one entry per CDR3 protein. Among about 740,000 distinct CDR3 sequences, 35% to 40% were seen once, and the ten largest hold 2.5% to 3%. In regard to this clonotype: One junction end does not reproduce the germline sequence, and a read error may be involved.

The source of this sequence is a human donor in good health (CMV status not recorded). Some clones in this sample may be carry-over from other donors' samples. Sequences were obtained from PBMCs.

This CDR3 reads CASSLWAPGYYGYTF. CDR3 nucleotides: TGTGCCAGCAGTTTATGGGCCCCGGGGTACTACGGCTACACCTTC. The chain is built from TRBV28 and TRBJ1-2; D remains ambiguous. The CDR3 consists of 15 residues. CDR1 is MDHEN and CDR2 is SYDVKM in the germline V gene.